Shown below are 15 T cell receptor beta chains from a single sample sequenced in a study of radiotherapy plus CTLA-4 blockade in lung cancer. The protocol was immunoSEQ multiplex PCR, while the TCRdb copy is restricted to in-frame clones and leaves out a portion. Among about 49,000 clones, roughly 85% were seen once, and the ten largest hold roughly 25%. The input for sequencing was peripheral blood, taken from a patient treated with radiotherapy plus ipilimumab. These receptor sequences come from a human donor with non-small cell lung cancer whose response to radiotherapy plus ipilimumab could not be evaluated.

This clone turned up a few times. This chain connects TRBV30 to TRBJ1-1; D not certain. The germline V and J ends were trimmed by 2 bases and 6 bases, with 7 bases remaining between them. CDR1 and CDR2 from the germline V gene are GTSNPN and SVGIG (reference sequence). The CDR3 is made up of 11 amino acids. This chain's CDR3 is CAWSTISEAFF. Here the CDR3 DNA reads TGTGCCTGGAGTACAATTTCTGAAGCTTTCTTT.

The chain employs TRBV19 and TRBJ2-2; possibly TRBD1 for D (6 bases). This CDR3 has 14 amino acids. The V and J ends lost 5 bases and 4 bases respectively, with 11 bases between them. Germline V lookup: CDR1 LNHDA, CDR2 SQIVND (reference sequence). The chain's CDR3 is CASSPTGLTGELFF. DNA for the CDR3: TGTGCCAGTAGTCCGACAGGACTCACCGGGGAGCTGTTTTTT.

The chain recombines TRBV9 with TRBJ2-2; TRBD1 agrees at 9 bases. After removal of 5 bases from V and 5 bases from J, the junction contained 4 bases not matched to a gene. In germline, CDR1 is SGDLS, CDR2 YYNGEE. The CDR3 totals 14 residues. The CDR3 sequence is CASSQTGGTGELFF. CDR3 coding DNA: TGTGCCAGCAGTCAGACAGGGGGAACCGGGGAGCTGTTTTTT.

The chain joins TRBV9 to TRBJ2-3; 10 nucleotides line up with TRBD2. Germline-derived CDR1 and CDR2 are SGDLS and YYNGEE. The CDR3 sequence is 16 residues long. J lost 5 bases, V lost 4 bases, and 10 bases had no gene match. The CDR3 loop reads CASSPSLAGRGDTQYF. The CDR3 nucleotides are TGTGCCAGCAGCCCATCACTAGCGGGAAGAGGAGATACGCAGTATTTT.

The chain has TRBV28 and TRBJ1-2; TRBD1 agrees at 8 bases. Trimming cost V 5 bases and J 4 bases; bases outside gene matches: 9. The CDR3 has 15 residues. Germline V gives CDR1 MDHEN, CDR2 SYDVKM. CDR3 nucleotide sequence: TGTGCCAGCAGTCTCACTCGACAGGGGTTCTATGGCTACACCTTC. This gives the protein CASSLTRQGFYGYTF.

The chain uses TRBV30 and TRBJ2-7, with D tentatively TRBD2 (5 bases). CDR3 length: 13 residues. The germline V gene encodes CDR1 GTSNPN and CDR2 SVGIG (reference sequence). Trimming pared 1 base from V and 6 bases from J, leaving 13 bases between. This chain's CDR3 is CAWSGGFFAEQYF. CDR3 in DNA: TGTGCCTGGAGTGGAGGGTTTTTCGCCGAGCAGTACTTC. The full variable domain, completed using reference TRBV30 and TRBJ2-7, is SQTIHQWPATLVQPVGSPLSLECTVEGTSNPNLYWYRQAAGRGLQLLFYSVGIGQISSEVPQNLSASRPQDRQFILSSKKLLLSDSGFYLCAWSGGFFAEQYFGPGTRLTVT.

The CDR3: CSVEEAVREFF. DNA of the CDR3: TGCAGCGTTGAAGAAGCGGTTAGGGAGTTCTTC. This rearrangement joins TRBV29-1 to TRBJ2-1; possibly TRBD2 for D (5 bases). Germline assignment: CDR1 SQVTM and CDR2 ANQGSEA. This CDR3 is built from 11 residues. The V gene lost 0 bases and the J gene lost 14 bases, with 11 bases spanning the gap.

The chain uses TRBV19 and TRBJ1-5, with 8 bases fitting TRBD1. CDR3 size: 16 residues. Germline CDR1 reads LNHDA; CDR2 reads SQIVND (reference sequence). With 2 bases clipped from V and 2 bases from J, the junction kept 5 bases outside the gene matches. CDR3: CASSISQGAGNQPQHF. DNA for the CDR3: TGTGCCAGTAGTATATCGCAGGGGGCAGGCAATCAGCCCCAGCATTTT.

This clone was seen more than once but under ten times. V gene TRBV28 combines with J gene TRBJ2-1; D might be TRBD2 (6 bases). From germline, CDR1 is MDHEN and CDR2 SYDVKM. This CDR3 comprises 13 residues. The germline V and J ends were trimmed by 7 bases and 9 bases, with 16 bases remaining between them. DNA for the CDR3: TGTGCCAGCACGGCGGGATCGGGGATTGAGCAGTTCTTC. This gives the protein CASTAGSGIEQFF.

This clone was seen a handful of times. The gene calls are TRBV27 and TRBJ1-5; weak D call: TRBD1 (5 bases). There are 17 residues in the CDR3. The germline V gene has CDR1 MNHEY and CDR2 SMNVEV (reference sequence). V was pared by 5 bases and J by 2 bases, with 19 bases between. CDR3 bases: TGTGCCAGCAGTCCCCGTGGAGGGGATACGGGCAATCAGCCCCAGCATTTT. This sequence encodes CASSPRGGDTGNQPQHF.

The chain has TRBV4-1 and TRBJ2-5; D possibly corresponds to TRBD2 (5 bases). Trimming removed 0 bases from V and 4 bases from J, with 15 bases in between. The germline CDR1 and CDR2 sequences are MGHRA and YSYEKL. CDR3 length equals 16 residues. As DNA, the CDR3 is TGCGCCAGCAGCCAAGAGATGAGGGCGCTGGGAGAGACCCAGTACTTC. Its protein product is CASSQEMRALGETQYF.

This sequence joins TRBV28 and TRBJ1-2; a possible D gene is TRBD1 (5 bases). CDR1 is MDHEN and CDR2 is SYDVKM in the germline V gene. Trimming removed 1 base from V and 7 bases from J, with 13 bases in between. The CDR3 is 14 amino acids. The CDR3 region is CASSLFSPGSGYTF. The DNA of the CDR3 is TGTGCCAGCAGTTTATTCTCTCCAGGGTCTGGCTACACCTTC.

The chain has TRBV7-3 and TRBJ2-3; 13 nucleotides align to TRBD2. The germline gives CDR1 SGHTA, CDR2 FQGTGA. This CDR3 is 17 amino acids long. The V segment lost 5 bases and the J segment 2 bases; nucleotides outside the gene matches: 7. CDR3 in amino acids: CASSPGGTSGVTDTQYF. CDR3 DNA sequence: TGTGCCAGCAGCCCGGGAGGGACTAGCGGGGTCACAGATACGCAGTATTTT.

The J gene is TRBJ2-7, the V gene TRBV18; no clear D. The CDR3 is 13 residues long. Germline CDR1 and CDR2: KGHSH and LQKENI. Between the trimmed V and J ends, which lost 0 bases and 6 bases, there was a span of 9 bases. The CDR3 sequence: CASSPPSRSEQYF. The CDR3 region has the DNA TGTGCCAGCTCACCACCGTCTAGGAGCGAGCAGTACTTC.

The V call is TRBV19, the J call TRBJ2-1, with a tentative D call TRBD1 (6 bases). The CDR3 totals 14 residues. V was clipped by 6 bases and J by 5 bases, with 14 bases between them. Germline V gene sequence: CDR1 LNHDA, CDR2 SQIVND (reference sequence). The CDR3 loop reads CASRQQGMDNEQFF. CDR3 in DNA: TGTGCCAGTAGGCAACAGGGTATGGACAATGAGCAGTTCTTC.